These 27 T cell receptor beta chains came from one sample sequenced in a study of human T cells and chemical hapten exposure (dated by TCRdb to the early 2020s). The sample's time point, from its label and the paper: pre-sensitization, week 0. The treatment or condition label for this specimen denotes: therapeutic diphenylcyclopropenone sensitization with weekly scalp DPC. Receptor amplification or capture employed RACE. The data were produced on a NextSeq 500. TCRdb reanalyzed the raw reads on its own, using fastp at Q25 for trimming and MiXCR for clone calling, and kept in-frame beta chains. Entries that share a CDR3 protein sequence are merged under the most common genes and DNA. A total of approximately 400,000 distinct CDR3 sequences appear in this sample, 4.5% to 5.5% of them only once. Of the sample, just over 2.5% is held by the ten largest clones. The sequencing here drew on whole blood, taken in connection with sensitization to the hapten diphenylcyclopropenone (DPC). The receptors stem from a woman aged 45-59 years with alopecia areata. Some clones in this sample may be carry-over from other donors' samples.

This clonotype was picked up many times. The V gene is TRBV5-1, the J gene TRBJ2-5; TRBD2 is a possible D gene (5 bases). The CDR3 has 13 amino acids. The germline gives CDR1 SGHRS, CDR2 YFSETQ. The V end lost 4 bases, the J end lost 0 bases, and 7 bases lay between the germline ends. The DNA for the CDR3 is TGCGCCAGCAGCCCGGAGGACCAAGAGACCCAGTACTTC. Translated, it gives CASSPEDQETQYF.

In its sample, this clonotype was seen many times. The chain joins TRBV9 to TRBJ2-3, with TRBD2 identical over 10 bases. Germline V gene sequence: CDR1 SGDLS, CDR2 YYNGEE. The CDR3 is 17 amino acids. The trim removed 3 bases at V and 0 bases at J, leaving 7 bases unmatched. The CDR3 loop reads CASSGISGGLSTDTQYF. The CDR3 bases are TGTGCCAGCAGCGGAATTAGCGGGGGGCTGAGCACAGATACGCAGTATTTT. Filled out from reference TRBV9 and TRBJ2-3, the complete variable domain reads DSGVTQTPKHLITATGQRVTLRCSPRSGDLSVYWYQQSLDQGLQFLIQYYNGEERAKGNILERFSAQQFPDLHSELNLSSLELGDSALYFCASSGISGGLSTDTQYFGPGTRLTVL.

The sample holds a few counts of this clonotype. The CDR3 nucleotides are TGTGCCAGCAGTGTTGCCGGGACAGTCAGCTCGGATTCACCCCTCCACTTT. Translated, it gives CASSVAGTVSSDSPLHF. The J gene is TRBJ1-6, the V gene TRBV6-1, with 7 bases lining up with TRBD1. Germline V gene lookup returns CDR1 MNHNS and CDR2 SASEGT. The J segment lost 8 bases and the V segment lost 4 bases, leaving 14 bases of the junction unmatched. This CDR3 is built from 17 residues.

This clonotype was counted many times. This chain links TRBV20-1 with TRBJ2-1; D might be TRBD2 (5 bases). The germline gives CDR1 DFQATT, CDR2 SNEGSKA (reference sequence). The V end lost 5 bases, the J end lost 0 bases, and 11 bases lay between the germline ends. The CDR3 length is 14 residues. The CDR3, as DNA: TGCAGTGCTCCCGGGGAGAGCTCCTACAATGAGCAGTTCTTC. Protein sequence: CSAPGESSYNEQFF.

This clonotype was found many times. The V and J genes are TRBV29-1 and TRBJ2-2; D gene unclear. Deletions cut 5 bases from V and 3 bases from J, with 7 bases between. Looked up from germline, CDR1 is SQVTM and CDR2 is ANQGSEA. This CDR3 has 12 residues. The CDR3 nucleotides read TGCAGCGTTATCCGGGACACCGGGGAGCTGTTTTTT. This sequence encodes CSVIRDTGELFF.

V gene TRBV4-2 combines with J gene TRBJ1-2; D not resolved. Trimming pared 0 bases from V and 7 bases from J, leaving 6 bases between. Germline CDR1 is LGHNA and CDR2 is YNFKEQ. CDR3 size: 12 residues. CDR3: CASSQDSSGYTF. CDR3 nucleotide sequence: TGTGCCAGCAGCCAAGATAGCTCTGGCTACACCTTC.

This clonotype was counted between two and nine times. J is TRBJ1-5 and V is TRBV5-1; D is possibly TRBD1 (5 bases). The CDR3 is 15 amino acids. Between the trimmed V and J ends, which lost 4 bases and 5 bases, there was a span of 16 bases. Germline V gene lookup returns CDR1 SGHRS and CDR2 YFSETQ. CDR3 sequence: CASSPDSGGDQPQHF. For the CDR3, the DNA is TGCGCCAGCAGCCCAGACAGCGGGGGGGATCAGCCCCAGCATTTT.

This clonotype was counted at least ten times. This chain joins TRBV2 and TRBJ1-2; weak D call: TRBD1 (6 bases). Looked up from germline, CDR1 is SNHLY and CDR2 is FYNNEI. The ends were cut back, 6 bases at V and 4 bases at J, with 9 bases in the middle. This CDR3 region has 12 residues. CDR3 in DNA: TGTGCCAGCAGGGACAGTCTCTATGGCTACACCTTC. This sequence encodes CASRDSLYGYTF.

For this clonotype: A read error may be the cause here, since a much bigger clone is one base away. The genes are TRBV10-3 and TRBJ2-3, with D possibly being TRBD1 or TRBD2 (5 bases each). Germline-derived CDR1 and CDR2 are ENHRY and SYGVKD. This CDR3 has 16 residues. The CDR3 spells CAISAGKIKSGDTRYF. In DNA, the CDR3 is TGTGCCATCAGTGCAGGGAAGATAAAAAGCGGAGATACGCGGTATTTT.

This clonotype was seen only a few times. The chain combines TRBV3-1 with TRBJ1-5; D unclear. The CDR3 is 15 residues long. The V gene lost 2 bases and the J gene lost 1 base, with 9 bases spanning the gap. Germline CDR1 is LGHDT and CDR2 is YNNKEL (reference sequence). CDR3 region: CASSQSTGSNQPQHF. For the CDR3, the DNA is TGTGCCAGCAGCCAATCAACCGGGAGCAATCAGCCCCAGCATTTT.

This clonotype was recorded a few times. J is TRBJ2-3 and V is TRBV15, with unresolved D. The CDR3 sequence is 15 residues long. The germline V gene encodes CDR1 LNHNV and CDR2 YYDKDF (reference sequence). Trimming took 3 bases from V and 0 from J, leaving 10 bases between them. The CDR3 DNA reads TGTGCCACCAGCAGGGCACCGACTAGCACAGATACGCAGTATTTT. The encoded protein is CATSRAPTSTDTQYF.

The chain uses TRBV13 and TRBJ2-5; 7 nucleotides line up with TRBD2. The CDR3 runs 16 residues. V gave up 5 bases and J gave up 3 bases; unmatched junction bases: 12. Germline loops: CDR1 PRHDT, CDR2 FYEKMQ (reference sequence). CDR3 sequence (DNA): TGTGCCAGCAGCCCTTCGCGGGGGACTCGTGAAGAGACCCAGTACTTC. It translates to CASSPSRGTREETQYF.

The V gene is TRBV12-3 or TRBV12-4, the J gene TRBJ2-1; D gene uncertain. Trimming cost V 0 bases and J 5 bases, with 17 bases left between them. This CDR3 is 17 amino acids long. As DNA, the CDR3 is TGTGCCAGCAGTTTAGCGATGTCAGACTGGTCGGACAATGAGCAGTTCTTC. It is translated as CASSLAMSDWSDNEQFF.

The sample holds a few counts of this clonotype. V is TRBV6-2 or TRBV6-3 and J is TRBJ1-1, with D hard to call. The CDR3 extends over 14 amino acids. Germline V gene data show CDR1 as MNHEY and CDR2 as SVGEGT. Trimming stripped 0 bases from V and 6 bases from J, with 11 bases between. The CDR3 loop reads CASSYSNSFSEAFF. The CDR3 DNA reads TGTGCCAGCAGTTACTCGAACTCGTTCTCTGAAGCTTTCTTT.

This clonotype was recorded a few times. The V gene is TRBV29-1, the J gene TRBJ2-1; TRBD2 matches 8 bases. CDR1 is SQVTM, CDR2 ANQGSEA, per germline. Trimming removed 3 bases from V and 2 bases from J; junction bases left unmatched: 6. This CDR3 comprises 15 residues. The CDR3 DNA follows: TGCAGCGTTGATTCCCGTAGCGGGACCTACAATGAGCAGTTCTTC. It codes for CSVDSRSGTYNEQFF.

V is TRBV12-3 or TRBV12-4 and J is TRBJ1-6; D perhaps matches TRBD1 (6 bases). Trimming removed 6 bases at V and 6 bases at J, with 9 bases between. The CDR3 contains 13 residues. CDR3 residues: CASSRQVNSPLHF. The CDR3 region has the DNA TGTGCCAGCAGCCGACAGGTTAATTCACCCCTCCACTTT.

The rearrangement links TRBV29-1 to TRBJ2-5; perhaps D is TRBD1 or TRBD2 (5 bases each). The CDR3 has 13 amino acids. Germline CDR1 reads SQVTM; CDR2 reads ANQGSEA. The V and J ends lost 4 bases and 3 bases respectively, with 12 bases between them. CDR3 residues: CSVVGDRKETQYF. In nucleotides, the CDR3 is TGCAGCGTTGTAGGGGACCGTAAAGAGACCCAGTACTTC.

This clonotype has at least ten counts. The chain joins TRBV29-1 to TRBJ2-2, with D tentatively TRBD1 (6 bases). CDR1 and CDR2 from the germline V gene are SQVTM and ANQGSEA. CDR3 length: 12 residues. Trimming removed 8 bases at V and 6 bases at J, with 13 bases between. Here the CDR3 DNA reads TGCAGCTCGGGACATACACCCGGGGAGCTGTTTTTT. Amino acid sequence: CSSGHTPGELFF.

V and J are TRBV7-9 and TRBJ2-3; 9 bases are a match to TRBD2. Per the germline V gene, CDR1 is SEHNR and CDR2 is FQNEAQ (reference sequence). There are 16 residues in the CDR3. The ends lost 5 bases at V and 0 bases at J; junction bases unmatched: 6. The CDR3 nucleotides read TGTGCCAGCAGCCCGAGACTAGCGGAAAGCACAGATACGCAGTATTTT. Translating gives CASSPRLAESTDTQYF.

This clonotype was counted ten times or more. The chain joins TRBV20-1 to TRBJ2-1; D not certain. Trimming removed 0 bases from V and 5 bases from J, with 11 bases in between. Germline CDR1 and CDR2: DFQATT and SNEGSKA (reference sequence). The CDR3 runs 14 residues. The CDR3 sequence is CSARELQTNNEQFF. The CDR3 DNA reads TGCAGTGCTAGAGAACTCCAAACAAACAATGAGCAGTTCTTC.

The genes are TRBV5-1 and TRBJ1-2, with D possibly being TRBD1 (6 bases). V lost 5 bases to trimming and J lost 13 bases, with 24 bases between them. This CDR3 comprises 14 residues. Germline V gene data show CDR1 as SGHRS and CDR2 as YFSETQ. The CDR3 spells CASSVSGTSERSTF. Here the CDR3 DNA reads TGCGCCAGCAGTGTTTCTGGGACATCTGAGAGAAGCACCTTC. The entire variable domain, with the rest obtained from reference TRBV5-1 and TRBJ1-2, is as follows: KAGVTQTPRYLIKTRGQQVTLSCSPISGHRSVSWYQQTPGQGLQFLFEYFSETQRNKGNFPGRFSGRQFSNSRSEMNVSTLELGDSALYLCASSVSGTSERSTFGSGTRLTVV.

V is TRBV30 and J is TRBJ2-2, with 7 bases that match TRBD1. The germline gives CDR1 GTSNPN, CDR2 SVGIG (reference sequence). J lost 2 bases, V lost 3 bases, and 6 bases had no gene match. This CDR3 region has 15 residues. CDR3 sequence reads: CAWRGQGVNTGELFF. DNA for the CDR3: TGTGCCTGGAGGGGCCAGGGGGTAAACACCGGGGAGCTGTTTTTT. Using reference TRBV30 and TRBJ2-2 for the parts outside the CDR3, the full variable domain is SQTIHQWPATLVQPVGSPLSLECTVEGTSNPNLYWYRQAAGRGLQLLFYSVGIGQISSEVPQNLSASRPQDRQFILSSKKLLLSDSGFYLCAWRGQGVNTGELFFGEGSRLTVL.

V and J are TRBV7-8 and TRBJ2-5; 10 bases are a match to TRBD2. This CDR3 has 14 amino acids. The J segment lost 5 bases and the V segment lost 10 bases, leaving 10 bases of the junction unmatched. Looked up from germline, CDR1 is SGHVS and CDR2 is FQNEAQ. CDR3 sequence (DNA): TGTGCCATACAAGCGGGGGGGAGTCCCGAGACCCAGTACTTC. Protein product: CAIQAGGSPETQYF.

This clonotype was observed a few times. The V call is TRBV20-1, the J call TRBJ2-1, with 11 bases lining up with TRBD2. Per the germline V gene, CDR1 is DFQATT and CDR2 is SNEGSKA (reference sequence). V trimming: 5 bases; J trimming: 10 bases; junction bases outside the gene matches: 16. The CDR3 totals 16 residues. The CDR3 loop is CSAVGAGASGRQEQFF. The CDR3 DNA sequence: TGCAGTGCTGTAGGAGCTGGGGCTAGCGGGAGGCAGGAGCAGTTCTTC.

This clonotype came up a few times. J is TRBJ2-5 and V is TRBV6-5; 7 bases line up with TRBD1. The CDR3 length is 15 residues. The V and J ends lost 5 bases and 1 base, in that order; junction bases with no gene match: 7. CDR1 and CDR2 from the germline V gene are MNHEY and SVGAGI. CDR3 amino acids: CASSAGTVLQETQYF. CDR3 sequence (DNA): TGTGCCAGCAGTGCCGGGACAGTCCTCCAAGAGACCCAGTACTTC.

The table lists this clonotype with a count of one. CDR3 in amino acids: CASSQALATPSNTGELFF. Written as DNA, the CDR3 is TGCGCCAGCAGCCAAGCCCTAGCGACTCCTTCTAACACCGGGGAGCTGTTTTTT. This chain joins TRBV4-3 and TRBJ2-2, with a tentative D call TRBD2 (6 bases). The germline gives CDR1 LGHNA, CDR2 YSLEER. This CDR3 contains 18 residues. V dropped 1 base and J dropped 2 bases, with 17 bases sitting between them.

The chain employs TRBV29-1 and TRBJ1-1; no definite D call. V was cut by 5 bases and J by 2 bases, with 15 bases left in between. In germline, CDR1 is SQVTM, CDR2 ANQGSEA. The CDR3 sequence is 14 residues long. CDR3 sequence: CSVTSLARNTEAFF. The CDR3 DNA follows: TGCAGCGTTACCAGCTTAGCCCGAAACACTGAAGCTTTCTTT.